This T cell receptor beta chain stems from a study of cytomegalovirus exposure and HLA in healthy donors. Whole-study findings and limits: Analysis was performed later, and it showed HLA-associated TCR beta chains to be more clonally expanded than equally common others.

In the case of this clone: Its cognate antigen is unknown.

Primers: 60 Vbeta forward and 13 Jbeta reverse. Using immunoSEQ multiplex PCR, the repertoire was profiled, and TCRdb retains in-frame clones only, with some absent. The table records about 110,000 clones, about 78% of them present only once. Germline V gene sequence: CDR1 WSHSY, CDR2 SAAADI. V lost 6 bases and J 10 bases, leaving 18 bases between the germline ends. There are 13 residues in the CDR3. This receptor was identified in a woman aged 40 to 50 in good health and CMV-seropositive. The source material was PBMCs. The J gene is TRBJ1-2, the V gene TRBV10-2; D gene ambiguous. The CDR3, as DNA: TGCGCCAGCAGCCCACCCGACAAGGATGACTACACCTTC. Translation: CASSPPDKDDYTF.